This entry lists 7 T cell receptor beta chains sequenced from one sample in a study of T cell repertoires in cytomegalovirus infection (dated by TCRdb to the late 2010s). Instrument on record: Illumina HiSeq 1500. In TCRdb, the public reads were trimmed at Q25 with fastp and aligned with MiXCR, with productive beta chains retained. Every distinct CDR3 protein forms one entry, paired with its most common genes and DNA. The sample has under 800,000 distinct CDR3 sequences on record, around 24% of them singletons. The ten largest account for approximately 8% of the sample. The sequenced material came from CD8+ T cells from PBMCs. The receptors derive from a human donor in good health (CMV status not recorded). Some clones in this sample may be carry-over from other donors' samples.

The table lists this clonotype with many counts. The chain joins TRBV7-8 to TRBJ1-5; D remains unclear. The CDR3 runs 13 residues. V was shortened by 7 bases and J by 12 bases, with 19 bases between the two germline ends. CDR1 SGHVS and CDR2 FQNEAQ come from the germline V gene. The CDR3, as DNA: TGTGCCAGCACTGAGTCAGGAACCTACGACCAGCATTTT. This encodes CASTESGTYDQHF.

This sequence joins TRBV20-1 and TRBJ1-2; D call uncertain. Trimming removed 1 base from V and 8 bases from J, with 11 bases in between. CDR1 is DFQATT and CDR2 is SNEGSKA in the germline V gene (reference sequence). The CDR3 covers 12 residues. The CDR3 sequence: CSARADREGYTF. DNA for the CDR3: TGCAGTGCTAGAGCGGACCGGGAGGGCTACACCTTC.

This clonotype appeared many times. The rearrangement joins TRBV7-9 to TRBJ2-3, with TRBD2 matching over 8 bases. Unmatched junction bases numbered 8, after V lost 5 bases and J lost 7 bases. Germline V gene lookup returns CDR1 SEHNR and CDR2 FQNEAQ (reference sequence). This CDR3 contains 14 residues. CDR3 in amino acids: CASSLTGLEYTQYF. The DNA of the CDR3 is TGTGCCAGCAGCCTTACGGGACTAGAATATACGCAGTATTTT.

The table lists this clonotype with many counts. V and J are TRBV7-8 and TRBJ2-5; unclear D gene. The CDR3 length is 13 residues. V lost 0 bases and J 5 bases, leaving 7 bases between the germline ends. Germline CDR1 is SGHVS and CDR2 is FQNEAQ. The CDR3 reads CASSLASVETQYF. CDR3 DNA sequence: TGTGCCAGCAGCTTAGCCTCCGTTGAGACCCAGTACTTC.

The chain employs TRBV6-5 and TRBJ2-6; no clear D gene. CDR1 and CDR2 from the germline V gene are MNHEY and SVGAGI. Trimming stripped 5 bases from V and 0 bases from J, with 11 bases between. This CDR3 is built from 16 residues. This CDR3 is CASSEFEYSGANVLTF. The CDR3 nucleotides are TGTGCCAGCAGTGAGTTCGAGTACTCTGGGGCCAACGTCCTGACTTTC.

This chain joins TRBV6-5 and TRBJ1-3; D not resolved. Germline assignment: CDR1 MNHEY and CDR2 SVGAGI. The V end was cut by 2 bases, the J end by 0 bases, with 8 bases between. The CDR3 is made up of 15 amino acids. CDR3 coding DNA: TGTGCCAGCAGTTACACAGCGAACTCTGGAAACACCATATATTTT. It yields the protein CASSYTANSGNTIYF.

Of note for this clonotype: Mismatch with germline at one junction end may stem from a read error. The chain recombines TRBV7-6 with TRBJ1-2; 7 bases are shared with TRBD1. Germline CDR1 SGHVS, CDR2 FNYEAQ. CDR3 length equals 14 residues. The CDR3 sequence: CTSTIRTGEYGYTF. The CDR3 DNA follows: TGTACCAGCACCATTCGGACAGGAGAATATGGCTACACCTTC.